These 5 T cell receptor beta chains originate from one sample sequenced in a study of control samples from healthy donors and cancer patients. Generated by immunoSEQ multiplex PCR, the TCRdb table keeps only in-frame clones and is missing some. The sample shows over 70,000 clones, around 90% of them seen only once. The source material was PBMCs. The receptors derive from a woman between 45 and 65 years old with colorectal cancer.

For the CDR3, the DNA is TGTGCCAGCAGCAGGACAGGGGGTAATCAGCCCCAGCATTTT. Its translation: CASSRTGGNQPQHF. The chain uses TRBV3-1 (or the pseudogene TRBV3-2) and TRBJ1-5; 10 bases are a match to TRBD1. The length of the CDR3 is 14 residues. In germline, CDR1 is LGHDT, CDR2 YNNKEL (reference sequence). With 5 bases clipped from V and 4 bases from J, the junction kept 2 bases outside the gene matches.

DNA for the CDR3: TGCGCCAGCAAAGTTGACATGGGCGAGGCTTTCTTT. This encodes CASKVDMGEAFF. The chain uses TRBV5-1 and TRBJ1-1; D is uncertain. The CDR3 extends over 12 amino acids. Per the germline V gene, CDR1 is SGHRS and CDR2 is YFSETQ. Trimming left V 6 bases short and J 11 bases short, with 17 bases between.

This clone was recorded a few times. The chain links TRBV6-2 or TRBV6-3 to TRBJ2-4; D ambiguous. From germline, CDR1 is MNHEY and CDR2 SVGEGT. Deletions cut 5 bases from V and 7 bases from J, with 15 bases between. The CDR3 extends over 14 amino acids. CDR3 sequence (DNA): TGTGCCAGCAGTACTCCGGGCGCCGTCAACATTCAGTACTTC. Protein: CASSTPGAVNIQYF.

V usage is TRBV12-5 and J usage is TRBJ2-5; the match to TRBD2 covers 8 bases. Germline assignment: CDR1 LGHNT and CDR2 FRNRAP. The CDR3 has 15 amino acids. V was clipped by 4 bases and J by 5 bases; unmatched bases: 9. The CDR3 sequence: CASGSPGSGGETQYF. CDR3 nucleotides: TGTGCTAGTGGTTCCCCCGGCTCGGGGGGGGAGACCCAGTACTTC.

The chain combines TRBV19 with TRBJ2-3, with 7 bases matching TRBD1. The junction had 10 bases not matched to a gene; V was cut back by 3 bases and J by 4 bases. The V gene's germline CDR1 is LNHDA and CDR2 SQIVND (reference sequence). The CDR3 has 16 amino acids. The chain's CDR3 is CASSITYRGFPDTQYF. The CDR3 DNA sequence: TGTGCCAGTAGTATTACGTACAGGGGATTCCCAGATACGCAGTATTTT. Drawing the rest from reference TRBV19 and TRBJ2-3, the complete variable domain is DGGITQSPKYLFRKEGQNVTLSCEQNLNHDAMYWYRQDPGQGLRLIYYSQIVNDFQKGDIAEGYSVSREKKESFPLTVTSAQKNPTAFYLCASSITYRGFPDTQYFGPGTRLTVL.